These 2 T cell receptor beta chains were sequenced from one sample in a study of somatic mutations in cytotoxic T cells in rheumatoid arthritis. TCRdb's copy holds only in-frame clones and misses some; the assay was immunoSEQ multiplex PCR. The table has roughly 9,300 clones, under 95% seen once. The material sequenced was CD8+ T cells sorted from blood. The receptor source for this set is a woman between 18 and 29 years old with rheumatoid arthritis.

The rearrangement uses TRBV6-1 and TRBJ2-7; 11 bases align to TRBD2. V was clipped by 8 bases and J by 5 bases; unmatched bases: 11. Germline V lookup: CDR1 MNHNS, CDR2 SASEGT. CDR3 length equals 15 residues. This CDR3 is CASVRLAGPNDEQYF. Here the CDR3 DNA reads TGTGCCAGCGTGAGACTAGCGGGACCTAACGACGAGCAGTACTTC.

The J gene is TRBJ2-1, the V gene TRBV2; D is possibly TRBD2 (7 bases). This CDR3 has 15 residues. V was pared by 8 bases and J by 7 bases, with 21 bases between. Germline CDR1 is SNHLY and CDR2 is FYNNEI. CDR3 bases: TGTGCCAGCGGTAGGGGAGGGGACAAGCAGAATGAGCAGTTCTTC. This gives the protein CASGRGGDKQNEQFF.